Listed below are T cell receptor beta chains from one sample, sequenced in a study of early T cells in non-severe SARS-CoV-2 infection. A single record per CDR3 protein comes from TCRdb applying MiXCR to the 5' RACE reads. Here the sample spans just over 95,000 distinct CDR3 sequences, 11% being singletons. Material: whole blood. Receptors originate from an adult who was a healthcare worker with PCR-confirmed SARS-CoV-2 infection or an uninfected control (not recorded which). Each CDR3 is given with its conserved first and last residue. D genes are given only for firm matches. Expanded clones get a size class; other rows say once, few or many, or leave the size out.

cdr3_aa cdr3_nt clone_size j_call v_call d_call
CASPGHTNTEAFF TGTGCCAGCCCGGGACATACCAACACTGAAGCTTTCTTT few TRBJ1-1 TRBV2 -
CASSLGGLTEAFF TGTGCCAGCAGCTTAGGCGGACTGACTGAAGCTTTCTTT many TRBJ1-1 TRBV7-6 -
CASSLRPTIVTGELFF TGTGCCAGCAGCTTACGTCCGACAATTGTCACCGGGGAGCTGTTTTTT many TRBJ2-2 TRBV7-3 -
CASSLAGATGADTQHF TGCGCCAGCAGCTTGGCCGGCGCGACTGGGGCAGATACGCAGCATTTT - TRBJ1-5 TRBV5-1 -
CASSLLAGDEQFF TGTGCCAGCAGTTTACTAGCGGGAGATGAGCAGTTCTTC - TRBJ2-1 TRBV28 TRBD2
CASSFGTGETQYF TGTGCCAGCAGTTTTGGTACAGGAGAGACCCAGTACTTC few TRBJ2-5 TRBV12-3/TRBV12-4 -
CASSYVAGGRYTGELFF TGTGCCAGCAGTTACGTAGCGGGGGGACGATACACCGGGGAGCTGTTTTTT many TRBJ2-2 TRBV6-6 TRBD2
CASSLSNLGSTDTQYF TGTGCCAGCAGTTTATCGAACCTTGGGTCTACAGATACGCAGTATTTT - TRBJ2-3 TRBV27 -
CASSLVYRAGATGELFF TGTGCCAGCAGCTTAGTGTATCGAGCGGGAGCAACCGGGGAGCTGTTTTTT few TRBJ2-2 TRBV7-9 TRBD2
CASSYSRGFSGANVLTF TGTGCCAGCAGTTACTCGAGGGGGTTCTCTGGGGCCAACGTCCTGACTTTC - TRBJ2-6 TRBV6-2/TRBV6-3 -
CASTTGRGRNEQFF TGTGCCAGCACCACAGGGAGGGGGCGAAATGAGCAGTTCTTC many TRBJ2-1 TRBV28 -
CAWSEGQGITDTQYF TGTGCCTGGAGCGAGGGACAGGGGATCACAGATACGCAGTATTTT - TRBJ2-3 TRBV30 TRBD1
CASSFRRMTGDTEAFF TGTGCCAGCAGTTTTCGGCGGATGACAGGGGACACTGAAGCTTTCTTT - TRBJ1-1 TRBV12-3/TRBV12-4 TRBD1